The clone carrying this T cell receptor beta chain occurred a few times. Its cognate antigen is unknown. Sorted CD4+ subsets: naive, central memory, regulatory, stem cell-like memory (CD45RO/CCR7/CD25/CD127/CD95/CD27 panel). Purity exceeding 95% was reached by all sorted populations. This sample was included in a study of beta chain features in type 1 diabetes. Regarding the study as a whole: A cDNA-based sequencing approach could over-represent cells with high TCR expression. For Type 1 diabetes patients, all four CD4+ subsets carried TCRB CDR3s that were moderately but significantly shorter.

Sequenced material consisted of expressed TCRB transcripts (all of the isolated RNA was reverse transcribed). Method: immunoSEQ multiplex PCR; TCRdb's copy keeps in-frame clones and lacks some. Here the sample spans about 660,000 clones, around an eighth being singletons. The sequence was collected from a man aged 18 to 30 with type 1 diabetes. The sequencing input was naive CD4+ T cells from blood.

The CDR3 sequence: CASSVPYREGGYTF. In nucleotides, the CDR3 is TGTGCCAGCAGCGTCCCATACCGAGAAGGAGGCTACACCTTC. The genes are TRBV9 and TRBJ1-2, with D unclear. Trimming shortened V by 2 bases and J by 8 bases, and 16 bases separated the two germline ends. CDR3 length equals 14 residues. Per germline, CDR1 SGDLS and CDR2 YYNGEE.